This is a list of T cell receptor beta chains from one sample in a study of T cell responses to AZD1222 COVID-19 vaccine. Sequenced by immunoSEQ multiplex PCR; TCRdb stores in-frame clones only, minus some. In the table there are around 130,000 clones, roughly nine tenths of which are singletons. Material: peripheral blood, obtained 28 days after the second AZD1222 dose. These receptors came from an adult who received the AZD1222 COVID-19 vaccine. Both conserved end residues are part of each CDR3. The D gene is left open where the match is weak. Clone size is stated in some rows and not others, as once, few, many or a class when expanded.

j_call: TRBJ1-4; clone_size: -; v_call: TRBV24-1; d_call: -; cdr3_aa: CATSAHRTGEKLFF; cdr3_nt: TGTGCCACCAGTGCCCACCGGACTGGAGAAAAACTGTTTTTT
j_call: TRBJ1-5; clone_size: -; v_call: TRBV2; d_call: TRBD1; cdr3_aa: CASTPTGPNQPQHF; cdr3_nt: TGTGCCAGCACTCCGACAGGGCCCAATCAGCCCCAGCATTTT
j_call: TRBJ1-1; clone_size: -; v_call: TRBV19; d_call: TRBD1; cdr3_aa: CAARQGYDTEAFF; cdr3_nt: TGTGCCGCTCGACAGGGCTACGACACTGAAGCTTTCTTT
j_call: TRBJ2-7; clone_size: -; v_call: TRBV11-1; d_call: -; cdr3_aa: CASSLPGKPYEQYF; cdr3_nt: TGTGCCAGCAGCTTGCCGGGTAAACCCTACGAGCAGTACTTC
j_call: TRBJ1-5; clone_size: -; v_call: TRBV19; d_call: TRBD1; cdr3_aa: CASSPQTGANQPQHF; cdr3_nt: TGTGCCAGTAGTCCCCAAACAGGGGCTAATCAGCCCCAGCATTTT
j_call: TRBJ2-1; clone_size: -; v_call: TRBV15; d_call: TRBD2; cdr3_aa: CATSRVALAGSYNEQFF; cdr3_nt: TGTGCCACCAGCAGAGTAGCACTAGCGGGCTCCTACAATGAGCAGTTCTTC
j_call: TRBJ2-1; clone_size: -; v_call: TRBV2; d_call: -; cdr3_aa: CATLLGGPSWDEQFF; cdr3_nt: TGTGCCACCTTGTTGGGGGGACCCAGTTGGGATGAGCAGTTCTTC
j_call: TRBJ1-5; clone_size: -; v_call: TRBV7-9; d_call: -; cdr3_aa: CASSRDGYSNQPQHF; cdr3_nt: TGTGCCAGCAGCAGAGATGGGTATAGCAATCAGCCCCAGCATTTT
j_call: TRBJ1-2; clone_size: -; v_call: TRBV10-2; d_call: -; cdr3_aa: CASSDSYGYTF; cdr3_nt: TGCGCCAGCAGTGATTCCTATGGCTACACCTTC
j_call: TRBJ1-1; clone_size: once; v_call: TRBV14; d_call: -; cdr3_aa: CASGLSMNTEAFF; cdr3_nt: TGTGCCAGCGGGTTATCAATGAACACTGAAGCTTTCTTT
j_call: TRBJ2-5; clone_size: -; v_call: TRBV5-1; d_call: -; cdr3_aa: CASSLRITGETQYF; cdr3_nt: TGCGCCAGCAGCTTAAGGATTACCGGAGAGACCCAGTACTTC
j_call: TRBJ2-7; clone_size: -; v_call: TRBV5-6; d_call: -; cdr3_aa: CASSLVTHEQYF; cdr3_nt: TGTGCCAGCAGCTTGGTGACCCACGAGCAGTACTTC
j_call: TRBJ2-1; clone_size: -; v_call: TRBV7-2; d_call: TRBD2; cdr3_aa: CASSGRTSGSGANEQFF; cdr3_nt: TGTGCCAGCAGCGGTCGGACTAGCGGGTCCGGGGCCAATGAGCAGTTCTTC
j_call: TRBJ2-1; clone_size: -; v_call: TRBV7-8; d_call: TRBD2; cdr3_aa: CASSLAPQGLAGGPGYNEQFF; cdr3_nt: TGTGCCAGCAGCTTAGCCCCTCAGGGGCTAGCGGGGGGGCCGGGCTACAATGAGCAGTTCTTC
j_call: TRBJ2-7; clone_size: -; v_call: TRBV10-2; d_call: TRBD2; cdr3_aa: CASSESSGSTYEQYF; cdr3_nt: TGCGCCAGCAGTGAGTCGAGCGGGAGTACGTACGAGCAGTACTTC
j_call: TRBJ2-1; clone_size: -; v_call: TRBV29-1; d_call: TRBD2; cdr3_aa: CSVVSGSSYNEQFF; cdr3_nt: TGCAGCGTTGTAAGCGGGAGCTCCTACAATGAGCAGTTCTTC
j_call: TRBJ1-5; clone_size: -; v_call: TRBV19; d_call: TRBD1; cdr3_aa: CASNLLGGLSNQPQHF; cdr3_nt: TGTGCCAGTAACTTACTAGGGGGCCTAAGCAATCAGCCCCAGCATTTT
j_call: TRBJ1-6; clone_size: -; v_call: TRBV7-8; d_call: -; cdr3_aa: CASSSSGPISPLHF; cdr3_nt: TGTGCCAGCAGCTCCTCTGGGCCGATTTCACCCCTCCACTTT
j_call: TRBJ1-2; clone_size: -; v_call: TRBV18; d_call: -; cdr3_aa: CASSPKADYGYTF; cdr3_nt: TGTGCCAGCTCACCGAAGGCCGACTATGGCTACACCTTC
j_call: TRBJ2-7; clone_size: -; v_call: TRBV7-9; d_call: TRBD1; cdr3_aa: CASSRQGARDEQYF; cdr3_nt: TGTGCCAGCAGCAGACAGGGGGCGCGGGACGAGCAGTACTTC
j_call: TRBJ1-1; clone_size: -; v_call: TRBV5-6; d_call: -; cdr3_aa: CASSPMNTEAFF; cdr3_nt: TGTGCCAGCAGCCCTATGAACACTGAAGCTTTCTTT
j_call: TRBJ1-1; clone_size: -; v_call: TRBV3-1/TRBV3-2; d_call: -; cdr3_aa: CASSQYTRVGTEAFF; cdr3_nt: TGTGCCAGCAGCCAATATACCAGGGTAGGTACTGAAGCTTTCTTT
j_call: TRBJ2-3; clone_size: -; v_call: TRBV5-4; d_call: -; cdr3_aa: CASSDRRGTDTQYF; cdr3_nt: TGTGCCAGCAGCGACAGAAGAGGAACAGATACGCAGTATTTT
j_call: TRBJ2-3; clone_size: -; v_call: TRBV4-2; d_call: -; cdr3_aa: CASSLGLMGTDTQYF; cdr3_nt: TGTGCCAGCAGCTTGGGCCTGATGGGCACAGATACGCAGTATTTT
j_call: TRBJ2-7; clone_size: -; v_call: TRBV10-3; d_call: -; cdr3_aa: CAISESLDYEQYF; cdr3_nt: TGTGCCATCAGTGAGTCGCTTGACTACGAGCAGTACTTC
j_call: TRBJ1-1; clone_size: -; v_call: TRBV30; d_call: -; cdr3_aa: CAWTTPWNTEAFF; cdr3_nt: TGTGCCTGGACAACACCCTGGAACACTGAAGCTTTCTTT
j_call: TRBJ2-1; clone_size: -; v_call: TRBV20-1; d_call: TRBD1; cdr3_aa: CSASSGQGRGEQFF; cdr3_nt: TGCAGTGCTAGTTCCGGACAGGGAAGGGGTGAGCAGTTCTTC
j_call: TRBJ1-2; clone_size: few; v_call: TRBV4-3; d_call: TRBD1; cdr3_aa: CASSRQGSNGYTF; cdr3_nt: TGCGCCAGCAGCCGACAGGGCTCTAATGGCTACACCTTC
j_call: TRBJ2-3; clone_size: once; v_call: TRBV5-1; d_call: -; cdr3_aa: CASSLAQGLGPSTDTQYF; cdr3_nt: TGCGCCAGCAGCTTGGCTCAAGGTTTGGGTCCCTCCACAGATACGCAGTATTTT
j_call: TRBJ2-5; clone_size: -; v_call: TRBV24-1; d_call: -; cdr3_aa: CANRGLGLQETQYF; cdr3_nt: TGTGCCAACAGGGGCCTTGGACTACAAGAGACCCAGTACTTC
j_call: TRBJ2-1; clone_size: -; v_call: TRBV12-5; d_call: -; cdr3_aa: CASGLVYQIREDSSYNEQFF; cdr3_nt: TGTGCTAGTGGTTTGGTATATCAGATTAGAGAGGACAGCTCCTACAATGAGCAGTTCTTC
j_call: TRBJ1-2; clone_size: -; v_call: TRBV2; d_call: -; cdr3_aa: CASSVGTPGGYTF; cdr3_nt: TGTGCCAGCAGCGTCGGGACGCCCGGTGGCTACACCTTC
j_call: TRBJ1-2; clone_size: -; v_call: TRBV4-1; d_call: TRBD1; cdr3_aa: CASSHSDRAYGYTF; cdr3_nt: TGCGCCAGCAGCCACTCGGACAGGGCGTATGGCTACACCTTC
j_call: TRBJ2-5; clone_size: few; v_call: TRBV7-9; d_call: -; cdr3_aa: CASSFLGETQYF; cdr3_nt: TGTGCCAGCAGCTTCCTCGGGGAGACCCAGTACTTC
j_call: TRBJ2-1; clone_size: -; v_call: TRBV11-2; d_call: -; cdr3_aa: CASSSVGSYNEQFF; cdr3_nt: TGTGCCAGCAGCTCAGTAGGCTCCTACAATGAGCAGTTCTTC
j_call: TRBJ1-1; clone_size: once; v_call: TRBV10-2; d_call: -; cdr3_aa: CASSEPPGGERDTEAFF; cdr3_nt: TGCGCCAGCAGTGAGCCACCAGGCGGGGAAAGGGACACTGAAGCTTTCTTT
j_call: TRBJ1-3; clone_size: -; v_call: TRBV4-3; d_call: -; cdr3_aa: CASSPGGTLGGNTIYF; cdr3_nt: TGCGCCAGCAGCCCCGGCGGGACCCTAGGTGGAAACACCATATATTTT
j_call: TRBJ2-2; clone_size: few; v_call: TRBV28; d_call: -; cdr3_aa: CASSPLGGPNTGELFF; cdr3_nt: TGTGCCAGCAGCCCCCTGGGGGGGCCCAACACCGGGGAGCTGTTTTTT
j_call: TRBJ2-2; clone_size: once; v_call: TRBV7-8; d_call: -; cdr3_aa: CASSFYDRSFGELFF; cdr3_nt: TGTGCCAGCAGCTTCTACGACAGGTCCTTCGGGGAGCTGTTTTTT
j_call: TRBJ2-4; clone_size: -; v_call: TRBV5-6; d_call: TRBD2; cdr3_aa: CASSAVRAGGTKNIQYF; cdr3_nt: TGTGCCAGCAGCGCCGTTCGGGCGGGAGGTACCAAAAACATTCAGTACTTC
j_call: TRBJ1-1; clone_size: -; v_call: TRBV19; d_call: TRBD1; cdr3_aa: CASSIRTGRGGTEAFF; cdr3_nt: TGTGCCAGTAGTATACGGACAGGCCGGGGAGGCACTGAAGCTTTCTTT
j_call: TRBJ1-2; clone_size: once; v_call: TRBV5-1; d_call: TRBD1; cdr3_aa: CASSSPGQGGNGYTF; cdr3_nt: TGCGCCAGCAGCTCCCCGGGACAGGGAGGTAATGGCTACACCTTC
j_call: TRBJ1-2; clone_size: -; v_call: TRBV4-3; d_call: TRBD1; cdr3_aa: CASSQDRAGGGYGYTF; cdr3_nt: TGCGCCAGCAGCCAAGATCGGGCAGGGGGCGGGTATGGCTACACCTTC
j_call: TRBJ1-5; clone_size: -; v_call: TRBV6-5; d_call: -; cdr3_aa: CASSITAPDGQPQHF; cdr3_nt: TGTGCCAGCAGCATCACCGCCCCGGACGGGCAGCCCCAGCATTTT
j_call: TRBJ2-7; clone_size: -; v_call: TRBV7-8; d_call: -; cdr3_aa: CASSLQGYEQYF; cdr3_nt: TGTGCCAGCAGCCTCCAAGGGTACGAGCAGTACTTC
j_call: TRBJ2-5; clone_size: -; v_call: TRBV19; d_call: TRBD1; cdr3_aa: CASSPSRGSTQETQYF; cdr3_nt: TGTGCCAGTAGTCCATCCAGGGGGTCCACACAAGAGACCCAGTACTTC
j_call: TRBJ1-1; clone_size: -; v_call: TRBV9; d_call: -; cdr3_aa: CASSVGTATEAFF; cdr3_nt: TGTGCCAGCAGCGTAGGGACAGCCACTGAAGCTTTCTTT
j_call: TRBJ1-5; clone_size: -; v_call: TRBV15; d_call: TRBD1; cdr3_aa: CATSPRGGVGQPQHF; cdr3_nt: TGTGCCACCAGCCCCAGGGGGGGGGTAGGTCAGCCCCAGCATTTT
j_call: TRBJ1-1; clone_size: -; v_call: TRBV27; d_call: -; cdr3_aa: CASSLGVRGHNTEAFF; cdr3_nt: TGTGCCAGCAGTTTAGGAGTCCGGGGCCATAACACTGAAGCTTTCTTT